The T cell receptor (beta chain) described here comes from a study of type 1 and type 2 diabetes patients. Overall study: From PBMCs, CD4+ and CD8+ T cells were isolated by magnetic microbeads.

Amplification started from genomic DNA. A primer set of 30 forward and 13 reverse primers amplified the CDR3. A single record per CDR3 protein comes from TCRdb applying MiXCR to the multiplex PCR reads. The table records a few hundred thousand distinct CDR3 sequences, over 45% of them present only once. Study-wide results and limits: Type 1 diabetes repertoires were significantly less diverse than type 2 diabetes ones. Age and gender were not matched between study groups, possibly biasing interpretation.

V was shortened by 0 bases and J by 4 bases, with 6 bases between the two germline ends. The germline CDR1 and CDR2 sequences are MNHEY and SVGEGT. CDR3 length: 13 amino acids. With respect to this clonotype: Its matching antigen is unknown.

Donors had no other autoimmune disease or infection in four weeks. This chain uses TRBV6-2 or TRBV6-3 with TRBJ1-1; D gene unclear. Material for sequencing was peripheral blood mononuclear cells (PBMCs). This sequence originates from a man between 18 and 29 years old with type 2 diabetes. The DNA for the CDR3 is TGTGCCAGCAGTTACTCGAACCCCACTGAAGCTTTCTTT. Protein product: CASSYSNPTEAFF.